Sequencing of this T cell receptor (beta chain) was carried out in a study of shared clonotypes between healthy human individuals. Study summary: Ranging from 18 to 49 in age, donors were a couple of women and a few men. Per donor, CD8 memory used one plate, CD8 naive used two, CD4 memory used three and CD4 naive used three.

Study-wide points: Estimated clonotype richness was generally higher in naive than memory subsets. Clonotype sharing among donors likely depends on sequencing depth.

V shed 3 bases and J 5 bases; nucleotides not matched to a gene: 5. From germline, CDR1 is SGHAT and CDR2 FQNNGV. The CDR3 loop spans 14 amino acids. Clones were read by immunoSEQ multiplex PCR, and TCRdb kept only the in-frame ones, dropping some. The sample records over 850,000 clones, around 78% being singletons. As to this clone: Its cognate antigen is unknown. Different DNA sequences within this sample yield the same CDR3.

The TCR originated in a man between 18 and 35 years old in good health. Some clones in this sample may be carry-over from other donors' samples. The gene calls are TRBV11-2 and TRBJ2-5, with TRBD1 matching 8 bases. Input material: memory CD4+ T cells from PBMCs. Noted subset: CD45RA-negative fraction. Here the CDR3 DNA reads TGTGCCAGCAGCTTGGGGACAGGACAGGAGACCCAGTACTTC. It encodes CASSLGTGQETQYF.